This T cell receptor (beta chain) emerged from a study of T-cell memory formation after mild COVID-19. This clonotype has more than one count but fewer than ten. TCRdb re-called the 5' RACE reads through MiXCR, storing one row per CDR3 protein. The sample has approximately 46,000 distinct CDR3 sequences; roughly an eighth are singletons. The germline CDR1 and CDR2 sequences are LGHNA and YNFKEQ. Trimming removed 0 bases from V and 3 bases from J, with 5 bases in between. This CDR3 has 13 amino acids. This TCR derives from a man between 18 and 35 years old who had mild COVID-19 (a few samples of this study predate the infection). Cell type and time point are not known. Source material: PBMCs or a T cell subset sorted from them (not recorded which). The chain has TRBV4-2 and TRBJ2-5; no reliable D call. The CDR3 is CASSQDTKETQYF. CDR3 in DNA: TGTGCCAGCAGCCAAGACACCAAAGAGACCCAGTACTTC.